These 11 T cell receptor beta chains originate from one sample sequenced in a study of T cells in localized non-small cell lung cancer. TCRdb keeps only in-frame clones here, not all; method: immunoSEQ multiplex PCR. The profile covers 1,700 or so clones, with around 23% appearing a single time and around 9% taken by the ten largest. The sequences come from normal lung tissue next to the tumor, collected before any cancer treatment. These receptors were obtained from an older female donor with stage II squamous cell lung carcinoma.

The V gene is TRBV23-1, the J gene TRBJ1-2; no firm D call. TRBV23-1 is marked as an open reading frame, function uncertain. V dropped 6 bases and J dropped 0 bases, with 8 bases sitting between them. The length of the CDR3 is 13 residues. The DNA of the CDR3 is TGCGCCAGCAGCTTTGACCCTAACTATGGCTACACCTTC. Translated, it gives CASSFDPNYGYTF.

The chain couples TRBV28 to TRBJ1-2; no firm D call. The CDR3 has 13 amino acids. Trimming took off 3 bases at V and 4 bases at J, with 9 bases between the two ends. CDR1 and CDR2 from the germline V gene are MDHEN and SYDVKM. The CDR3 protein is CASSFLEGYGYTF. CDR3 DNA sequence: TGTGCCAGCAGTTTCTTGGAAGGCTATGGCTACACCTTC.

The chain recombines TRBV18 with TRBJ2-7; TRBD2 matches 9 bases. CDR1 is KGHSH, CDR2 LQKENI, per germline. The CDR3 is made up of 15 amino acids. V lost 1 base and J lost 4; bases outside the gene matches: 5. CDR3 loop: CASSPLAGASYEQYF. The CDR3 bases are TGTGCCAGCTCACCACTAGCGGGAGCCTCTTACGAGCAGTACTTC.

This clone was found a few times. The V call is TRBV9, the J call TRBJ2-1; D gene ambiguous. Trimming cost V 5 bases and J 6 bases, with 18 bases left between them. From germline, CDR1 is SGDLS and CDR2 YYNGEE. The CDR3 consists of 15 residues. The CDR3 DNA follows: TGTGCCAGCAGTGAAATTGAAGGGTCCCCCAATGAGCAGTTCTTC. Its translation: CASSEIEGSPNEQFF.

J is TRBJ2-5 and V is TRBV5-1; 8 bases line up with TRBD2. From germline, CDR1 is SGHRS and CDR2 YFSETQ. The CDR3 is made up of 15 amino acids. Trimming at V came to 0 bases and at J to 5 bases, leaving 6 bases not matched to a gene. CDR3 protein: CASSLGAGVRETQYF. The CDR3 DNA sequence: TGCGCCAGCAGCTTGGGAGCGGGGGTTCGGGAGACCCAGTACTTC.

A few counts support this clone. The rearrangement joins TRBV9 to TRBJ2-7; 7 bases map to TRBD2. The CDR3 runs to 14 residues. The junction had 1 base not matched to a gene; V was cut back by 1 base and J by 0 bases. Germline V lookup: CDR1 SGDLS, CDR2 YYNGEE. CDR3 sequence reads: CASSVSGNSYEQYF. Here the CDR3 DNA reads TGTGCCAGCAGCGTAAGCGGGAACTCCTACGAGCAGTACTTC. Together with reference TRBV9 and TRBJ2-7, the CDR3 gives the full variable domain: DSGVTQTPKHLITATGQRVTLRCSPRSGDLSVYWYQQSLDQGLQFLIQYYNGEERAKGNILERFSAQQFPDLHSELNLSSLELGDSALYFCASSVSGNSYEQYFGPGTRLTVT.

V is TRBV28 and J is TRBJ2-7, with 8 positions matching TRBD1. V was pared by 9 bases and J by 5 bases, with 6 bases of the junction left unmatched. Germline loops: CDR1 MDHEN, CDR2 SYDVKM. The CDR3 runs to 12 residues. The CDR3 DNA is TGTGCCAGTAGACAGGGGTCCCACGAGCAGTACTTC. Protein product: CASRQGSHEQYF.

This clone has just a few counts. The rearrangement links TRBV6-8 to TRBJ2-7; perhaps TRBD1 as D (5 bases). This CDR3 is built from 15 residues. CDR1 is MNHGY, CDR2 SAAAGT, per germline. The V end was cut by 5 bases, the J end by 4 bases, with 18 bases between. The CDR3 bases are TGTGCCAGCAGTGGAAGACAGTTAGCATCATACGAGCAGTACTTC. Translation: CASSGRQLASYEQYF.

This clone was picked up a small number of times. The rearrangement joins TRBV6-8 to TRBJ1-2; D unclear. The CDR3 extends over 15 amino acids. Deletions cut 0 bases from V and 6 bases from J, with 14 bases between. Germline CDR1 MNHGY, CDR2 SAAAGT. The CDR3 spells CASSYSLSPTDGYTF. CDR3 nucleotide sequence: TGTGCCAGCAGTTACTCGTTATCCCCAACAGATGGCTACACCTTC.

By sample share, this clone is medium-sized. The chain uses TRBV11-3 and TRBJ2-5; 11 bases match TRBD1. The trim removed 5 bases at V and 4 bases at J, leaving 9 bases unmatched. This CDR3 is built from 16 residues. Germline CDR1 is SGHNT and CDR2 is YENEEA. The CDR3 coding sequence is TGTGCCAGCAGCGTCCGAACCGGGACAGGGGGAGAGACCCAGTACTTC. Protein: CASSVRTGTGGETQYF.

J is TRBJ1-2 and V is TRBV11-3; 7 bases fit TRBD1. Trimming cost V 1 base and J 8 bases; bases outside gene matches: 7. The CDR3 totals 14 residues. Germline V gives CDR1 SGHNT, CDR2 YENEEA. CDR3 sequence: CASSLGRTGVGYTF. The CDR3 bases are TGTGCCAGCAGCTTAGGACGAACAGGGGTGGGCTACACCTTC.